One and the same sample provided the 23 T cell receptor beta chains below, sequenced in a study of OX40 agonist ivuxolimab in advanced cancers. TCRdb's copy holds only in-frame clones and misses some; the assay was immunoSEQ multiplex PCR. The sample contains 60,000 to 75,000 clones, around 82% of which appear only once. The source material was CD4+ or CD8+ T cells sorted from blood, sampled in a trial of the OX40 agonist ivuxolimab. Every receptor here comes from an adult with an advanced solid tumor such as melanoma, head and neck, liver or kidney cancer.

This chain joins TRBV2 and TRBJ2-5, with unresolved D. The CDR3 consists of 10 residues. The germline V gene has CDR1 SNHLY and CDR2 FYNNEI. The germline V and J ends were trimmed by 6 bases and 11 bases, with 10 bases remaining between them. CDR3 in amino acids: CASRGRSQYF. In nucleotides, the CDR3 is TGTGCCAGCAGGGGCAGGTCGCAGTACTTC.

As regards this clone: Other DNA sequences of this sample code for an identical CDR3. The CDR3 coding sequence is TGTGCCAGCAGCTTACTCACCGGGGTGGAGGCTTTCTTT. It yields the protein CASSLLTGVEAFF. The genes are TRBV11-1 and TRBJ1-1, with no clear D. Germline CDR1 and CDR2: SGHAT and FQDESV (reference sequence). The CDR3 length is 13 residues. Trimming removed 2 bases at V and 11 bases at J, with 15 bases between.

The chain joins TRBV7-2 to TRBJ2-1; 8 bases agree with TRBD1. Germline lookup yields CDR1 SGHTA and CDR2 FQGNSA. CDR3 length: 15 residues. V was pared by 5 bases and J by 2 bases, with 5 bases of the junction left unmatched. This CDR3 is CASSPQGAPYNEQFF. The DNA of the CDR3 is TGTGCCAGCAGCCCGCAGGGGGCCCCCTACAATGAGCAGTTCTTC.

This chain joins TRBV2 and TRBJ1-1; D is possibly TRBD1 (5 bases). Trimming removed 6 bases at V and 5 bases at J, with 13 bases between. Germline CDR1 SNHLY, CDR2 FYNNEI. CDR3 length: 13 residues. The CDR3 loop is CASRGGFQTEAFF. The CDR3 nucleotides read TGTGCCAGCAGGGGGGGGTTCCAGACTGAAGCTTTCTTT.

This clone was counted only a few times. The rearrangement links TRBV5-1 to TRBJ2-5; D is perhaps TRBD1 or TRBD2 (6 bases each). The CDR3 contains 16 residues. The V and J ends lost 0 bases and 3 bases respectively, with 15 bases between them. Germline-derived CDR1 and CDR2 are SGHRS and YFSETQ. CDR3 coding DNA: TGCGCCAGCAGCTTGGAGGGGGGATTAAGGGAAGAGACCCAGTACTTC. As protein: CASSLEGGLREETQYF.

The chain is built from TRBV18 and TRBJ1-1; D remains unclear. Germline values: CDR1 KGHSH, CDR2 LQKENI. CDR3 length: 15 residues. V was trimmed by 2 bases and J by 4 bases, leaving 14 bases between them. The CDR3 here is CASSPMTPKGTEAFF. DNA for the CDR3: TGTGCCAGCTCACCAATGACCCCAAAAGGCACTGAAGCTTTCTTT.

V is TRBV14 and J is TRBJ2-3; 8 positions match TRBD2. Germline CDR1 SGHDN, CDR2 FVKESK. The ends lost 6 bases at V and 5 bases at J; junction bases unmatched: 16. The CDR3 loop spans 17 amino acids. In nucleotides, the CDR3 is TGTGCCAGCAGTCTAGGCGGCCTAGCGGGTATGAGAGATACGCAGTATTTT. Amino acid sequence: CASSLGGLAGMRDTQYF. Filled out from reference TRBV14 and TRBJ2-3, the complete variable domain reads EAGVTQFPSHSVIEKGQTVTLRCDPISGHDNLYWYRRVMGKEIKFLLHFVKESKQDESGMPNNRFLAERTGGTYSTLKVQPAELEDSGVYFCASSLGGLAGMRDTQYFGPGTRLTVL.

The J gene is TRBJ1-4, the V gene TRBV4-3; D ambiguous. The CDR3 spans 14 residues. The germline gives CDR1 LGHNA, CDR2 YSLEER. The ends were cut back, 0 bases at V and 8 bases at J, with 10 bases in the middle. For the CDR3, the DNA is TGCGCCAGCAGCCAAGATCTTTCGGCGGAAAAACTGTTTTTT. It specifies CASSQDLSAEKLFF.

The V call is TRBV7-9, the J call TRBJ2-7; the match to TRBD1 covers 9 bases. With V trimmed by 0 bases and J by 1 base, 1 base remained unmatched. The CDR3 length is 15 residues. Germline CDR1 and CDR2: SEHNR and FQNEAQ (reference sequence). CDR3 sequence: CASSLAGTGSYEQYF. The DNA for the CDR3 is TGTGCCAGCAGCTTAGCCGGGACAGGGTCCTACGAGCAGTACTTC.

This clone appeared a single time. The V gene is TRBV5-1, the J gene TRBJ2-7; a possible D gene is TRBD2 (6 bases). Germline CDR1 SGHRS, CDR2 YFSETQ. This CDR3 has 15 amino acids. The V gene lost 4 bases and the J gene lost 1 base, with 15 bases spanning the gap. In nucleotides, the CDR3 is TGCGCCAGCAGCCCCCCAACTGGGGGGTCCTACGAGCAGTACTTC. It is translated as CASSPPTGGSYEQYF.

The rearrangement joins TRBV29-1 to TRBJ1-2; 7 bases match TRBD1. Germline V lookup: CDR1 SQVTM, CDR2 ANQGSEA. V trimming: 7 bases; J trimming: 4 bases; junction bases outside the gene matches: 6. This CDR3 region has 12 residues. DNA for the CDR3: TGCAGCGACCGGGACAGCTTCTATGGCTACACCTTC. Protein product: CSDRDSFYGYTF.

The rearrangement links TRBV6-5 to TRBJ2-1, with a possible D match to TRBD2 (5 bases). Between the trimmed V and J ends, which lost 5 bases and 4 bases, there was a span of 9 bases. The CDR3 is made up of 13 amino acids. Germline CDR1 is MNHEY and CDR2 is SVGAGI. The CDR3 region is CASSPGMYNEQFF. CDR3 bases: TGTGCCAGCAGTCCGGGGATGTACAATGAGCAGTTCTTC.

In its sample, this clone was seen a few times. The chain combines TRBV14 with TRBJ2-7, with TRBD1 identical over 10 bases. This CDR3 has 18 residues. The junction had 12 bases not matched to a gene; V was cut back by 4 bases and J by 0 bases. Germline V CDR1 and CDR2: SGHDN, FVKESK. The CDR3 nucleotides are TGTGCCAGCAGCCTAGCCTGGGACAGGGGACCTAGCTCCTACGAGCAGTACTTC. This translates into CASSLAWDRGPSSYEQYF.

The chain uses TRBV7-2 and TRBJ1-1; D is perhaps TRBD1 (6 bases). CDR1 is SGHTA and CDR2 is FQGNSA in the germline V gene. V was pared by 1 base and J by 11 bases, with 20 bases between. The CDR3 has 15 amino acids. The CDR3 spells CASSLGGGLGMRAFF. The DNA of the CDR3 is TGTGCCAGCAGCTTAGGAGGGGGGCTAGGGATGCGGGCTTTCTTT. Using reference TRBV7-2 and TRBJ1-1 for the parts outside the CDR3, the full variable domain is GAGVSQSPSNKVTEKGKDVELRCDPISGHTALYWYRQSLGQGLEFLIYFQGNSAPDKSGLPSDRFSAERTGGSVSTLTIQRTQQEDSAVYLCASSLGGGLGMRAFFGQGTRLTVV.

The J gene is TRBJ2-1, the V gene TRBV28, with 12 bases aligning to TRBD1. Germline trimming cut 5 bases from V and 6 bases from J; bases unmatched to any gene: 5. This CDR3 spans 15 amino acids. Per the germline V gene, CDR1 is MDHEN and CDR2 is SYDVKM. The CDR3 is CASSRGDRGRNEQFF. For the CDR3, the DNA is TGTGCCAGCAGTCGAGGGGACAGGGGGCGCAATGAGCAGTTCTTC.

This chain links TRBV28 with TRBJ2-4, with TRBD1 matching over 9 bases. There are 14 residues in the CDR3. The V gene's germline CDR1 is MDHEN and CDR2 SYDVKM. The ends lost 4 bases at V and 7 bases at J; junction bases unmatched: 5. In nucleotides, the CDR3 is TGTGCCAGCAGTTCCCGGACAGGGGTCAACATTCAGTACTTC. The encoded protein is CASSSRTGVNIQYF.

This chain uses TRBV10-3 with TRBJ2-7, with TRBD1 matching 8 bases. The germline gives CDR1 ENHRY, CDR2 SYGVKD. CDR3 size: 14 residues. Trimming took 6 bases from V and 0 from J; bases not matched to a gene: 4. CDR3 loop: CAIRAGTGSYEQYF. The CDR3 DNA sequence: TGTGCCATCAGGGCCGGGACAGGCTCCTACGAGCAGTACTTC.

The chain links TRBV7-8 to TRBJ2-1; D tentatively fits TRBD1 or TRBD2 (6 bases each). V shed 5 bases and J shed 0 bases, with 14 bases lying between them. The CDR3 extends over 16 amino acids. Germline V gives CDR1 SGHVS, CDR2 FQNEAQ. CDR3 loop: CASSPIQGGSYNEQFF. CDR3 sequence (DNA): TGTGCCAGCAGCCCGATACAGGGAGGCTCCTACAATGAGCAGTTCTTC.

This chain joins TRBV30 and TRBJ2-7; D assignment may be TRBD1 or TRBD2 (5 bases each). The ends were cut back, 3 bases at V and 3 bases at J, with 12 bases in the middle. The length of the CDR3 is 13 residues. The germline CDR1 and CDR2 sequences are GTSNPN and SVGIG (reference sequence). The CDR3: CAWRRGGGYEQYF. DNA of the CDR3: TGTGCCTGGAGAAGGGGCGGAGGCTACGAGCAGTACTTC.

The chain has TRBV19 and TRBJ2-2; weak D call: TRBD2 (5 bases). The germline V and J ends were trimmed by 6 bases and 2 bases, with 7 bases remaining between them. Germline CDR1 LNHDA, CDR2 SQIVND (reference sequence). There are 13 residues in the CDR3. The CDR3 DNA is TGTGCCAGTAGCCGGGGAAACACCGGGGAGCTGTTTTTT. This sequence encodes CASSRGNTGELFF.

This chain connects TRBV5-8 to TRBJ2-5, with TRBD2 identical over 9 bases. Trimming took 4 bases from V and 5 from J; bases not matched to a gene: 6. The CDR3 spans 14 residues. Germline-derived CDR1 and CDR2 are SGHTS and YDEGEE. The CDR3 reads CASSPSGGHETQYF. In nucleotides, the CDR3 is TGTGCCAGCAGCCCCAGCGGGGGGCATGAGACCCAGTACTTC.

The chain links TRBV7-9 to TRBJ1-1; D remains unclear. V lost 3 bases, J lost 1 base, and 9 bases lay in between. CDR3 length: 14 residues. CDR1 is SEHNR and CDR2 is FQNEAQ in the germline V gene (reference sequence). CDR3: CASSLYSQNTEAFF. The DNA for the CDR3 is TGTGCCAGCAGCTTGTACAGCCAGAACACTGAAGCTTTCTTT.

The J gene is TRBJ2-2, the V gene TRBV7-3; D is undetermined. Trimming shortened V by 2 bases and J by 3 bases, and 13 bases separated the two germline ends. The CDR3 has 16 amino acids. The germline V gene encodes CDR1 SGHTA and CDR2 FQGTGA. The CDR3 is CASSLFRTYHTGELFF. The CDR3 DNA is TGTGCCAGCAGCTTATTTCGGACGTACCACACCGGGGAGCTGTTTTTT.